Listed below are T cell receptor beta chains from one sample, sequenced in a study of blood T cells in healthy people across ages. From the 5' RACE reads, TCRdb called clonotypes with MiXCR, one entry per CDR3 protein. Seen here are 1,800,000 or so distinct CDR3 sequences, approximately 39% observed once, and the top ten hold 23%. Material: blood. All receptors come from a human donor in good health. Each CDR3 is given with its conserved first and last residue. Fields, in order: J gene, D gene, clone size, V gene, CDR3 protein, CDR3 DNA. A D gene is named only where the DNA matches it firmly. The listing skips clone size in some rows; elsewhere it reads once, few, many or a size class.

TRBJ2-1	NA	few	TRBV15	CATSRLGTDYNEQFF	TGTGCCACCAGCAGACTCGGGACCGACTACAATGAGCAGTTCTTC
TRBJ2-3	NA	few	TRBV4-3	CASSQGISGVDTQYF	TGCGCCAGCAGCCAAGGGATTAGCGGAGTAGATACGCAGTATTTT
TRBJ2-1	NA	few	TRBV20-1	CSAKEGTARQFF	TGCAGTGCTAAAGAGGGCACGGCTAGGCAGTTCTTC
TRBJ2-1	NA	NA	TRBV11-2	CASSLEGANEQFF	TGTGCCAGCAGCTTAGAGGGGGCGAATGAGCAGTTCTTC
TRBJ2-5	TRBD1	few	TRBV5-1	CASSLIRDRGLQETQYF	TGCGCCAGCAGCTTGATACGGGACAGGGGCCTCCAAGAGACCCAGTACTTC
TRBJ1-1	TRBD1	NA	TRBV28	CASSFFGTQGGRTEAFF	TGTGCCAGCAGTTTTTTCGGGACACAGGGGGGTCGGACTGAAGCTTTCTTT
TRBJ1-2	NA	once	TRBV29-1	CSVVWVYGYTF	TGTAGCGTTGTTTGGGTCTATGGCTACACCTTC
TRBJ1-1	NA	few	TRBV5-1	CASRTTGGYTEAFF	TGCGCCAGCAGGACAACAGGAGGGTACACTGAAGCTTTCTTT
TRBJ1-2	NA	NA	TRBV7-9	CASSQWENYGYTF	TGTGCCAGCAGCCAATGGGAGAACTATGGCTACACCTTC
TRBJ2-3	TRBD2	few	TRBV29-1	CSVTPLAGNTDTQYF	TGCAGCGTCACGCCACTAGCGGGGAACACAGATACGCAGTATTTT
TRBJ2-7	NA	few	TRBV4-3	CASSQNQEGYEQYF	TGCGCCAGCAGCCAGAACCAGGAGGGTTACGAGCAGTACTTC
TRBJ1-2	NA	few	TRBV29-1	CSVTGNRDGYTF	TGCAGCGTTACCGGGAATAGGGATGGCTACACCTTC
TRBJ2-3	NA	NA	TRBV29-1	CSVGTGPSDTQYF	TGCAGCGTTGGTACAGGGCCATCAGATACGCAGTATTTT
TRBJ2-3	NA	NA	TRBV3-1	CASSQRRGAITDTQYF	TGTGCCAGCAGCCAGCGACGGGGGGCCATCACAGATACGCAGTATTTT
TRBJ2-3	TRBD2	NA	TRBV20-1	CSAPTSGGRSTDTQYF	TGCAGTGCTCCGACTAGCGGGGGAAGGAGCACAGATACGCAGTATTTT
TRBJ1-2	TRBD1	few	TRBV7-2	CASSSPGQIINYGYTF	TGTGCCAGCAGCTCACCGGGACAGATCATCAACTATGGCTACACCTTC
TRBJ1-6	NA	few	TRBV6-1	CASRSESNSPLHF	TGTGCCAGCAGGTCAGAAAGTAATTCACCCCTCCACTTT
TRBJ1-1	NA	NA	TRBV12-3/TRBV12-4	CASSPGPGAFF	TGTGCCAGCAGCCCGGGCCCTGGAGCTTTCTTT
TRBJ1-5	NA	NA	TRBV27	CASRLGVSQPQHF	TGTGCCAGCCGATTAGGGGTAAGTCAGCCCCAGCATTTT
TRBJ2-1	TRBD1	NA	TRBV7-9	CASNQQGDHGEQFF	TGTGCCAGCAACCAACAGGGGGACCACGGTGAGCAGTTCTTC
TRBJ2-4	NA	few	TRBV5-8	CASIDLPQYF	TGTGCCAGCATTGACCTTCCACAGTACTTC
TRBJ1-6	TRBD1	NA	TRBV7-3	CASSSQPTGVNSPLHF	TGTGCCAGCAGCTCCCAGCCTACAGGGGTCAATTCACCCCTCCACTTT
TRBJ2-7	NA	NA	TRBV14	CASSQVYVSSYEQYF	TGTGCCAGCAGCCAAGTGTACGTCAGCTCCTACGAGCAGTACTTC
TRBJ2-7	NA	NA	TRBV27	CASSLGRVNEQYF	TGTGCCAGCAGTTTAGGCAGGGTAAACGAGCAGTACTTC
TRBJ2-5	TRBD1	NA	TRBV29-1	CSVGQGAPETQYF	TGCAGCGTTGGACAGGGGGCACCAGAGACCCAGTACTTC
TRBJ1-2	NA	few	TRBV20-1	CSASSPVGDGYTF	TGCAGTGCTAGTTCGCCGGTAGGGGATGGCTACACCTTC
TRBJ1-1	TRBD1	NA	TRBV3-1	CASAGTGLTEAFF	TGTGCCAGTGCCGGGACAGGGCTCACTGAAGCTTTCTTT
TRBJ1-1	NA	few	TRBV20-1	CSAPRTGNTEAFF	TGCAGTGCTCCTAGGACGGGGAACACTGAAGCTTTCTTT
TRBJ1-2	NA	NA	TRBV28	CASSLVPQSSHGYTF	TGTGCCAGCAGTTTGGTTCCCCAGAGCTCCCATGGCTACACCTTC